This T cell receptor beta chain emerged from a study of PD-L1 blockade in urothelial cancer. Trimming removed 0 bases at V and 5 bases at J, with 5 bases between. Germline V CDR1 and CDR2: MNHEY, SMNVEV (reference sequence). This CDR3 is built from 13 residues. Documented time point: peripheral blood 6 weeks after treatment start. The repertoire was sequenced with immunoSEQ multiplex PCR; TCRdb's copy has only in-frame clones and lacks some. The sample shows around 40,000 clones, roughly 81% of them seen only once. This chain connects TRBV27 to TRBJ1-5; D not certain. The sequencing used PBMCs, collected around atezolizumab (anti-PD-L1) treatment. The sequence was collected from a man between 65 and 79 years old with urothelial cancer. CDR3 bases: TGTGCCAGCAGTTTATCCGGGGATCAGCCCCAGCATTTT. It translates to CASSLSGDQPQHF.